A selection of T cell receptor beta chains follows, all from one sample in a study of response to subunit inactivated influenza vaccine. TCRdb reanalysed the RT-PCR reads using MiXCR and keeps one entry per CDR3 protein. The sample has more than 600,000 distinct CDR3 sequences; around 20% are singletons. The source was PBMCs from blood, collected more than 4 days after vaccination. The source of these receptors is a man aged 45-65 years who received an inactivated influenza vaccine. Each CDR3 is given with its conserved first and last residue. Fields, in order: clone size, D gene, J gene, V gene, CDR3 protein, CDR3 DNA. The D gene is left open where the match is weak. A row's size may be missing; if present it is once, few, many or a size class.

.,TRBD1,TRBJ2-7,TRBV5-1,CASSPRDSPWEQYF,TGCGCCAGCAGCCCCCGGGACAGTCCATGGGAGCAGTACTTC
few,.,TRBJ1-2,TRBV5-1,CASSLEITGVTYGYTF,TGCGCCAGCAGCTTGGAGATTACGGGGGTTACCTATGGCTACACCTTC
few,TRBD2,TRBJ2-5,TRBV12-3/TRBV12-4,CASRGGSRETQYF,TGTGCCAGCAGGGGAGGGAGTCGGGAGACCCAGTACTTC
.,.,TRBJ2-7,TRBV10-3,CAISEGIEQYF,TGTGCCATCAGTGAAGGTATCGAGCAGTACTTC
few,.,TRBJ2-7,TRBV9,CASSVDGGGNREQYF,TGTGCCAGCAGCGTAGACGGCGGTGGAAATAGAGAGCAGTACTTC
few,.,TRBJ2-7,TRBV2,CASSGTGQGGVEQYF,TGTGCCAGCAGTGGAACGGGACAAGGGGGGGTCGAGCAGTACTTC
many,.,TRBJ1-1,TRBV4-1,CASSQDLAYSSNTEAFF,TGCGCCAGCAGCCAAGACTTGGCGTACAGCTCCAACACTGAAGCTTTCTTT
few,TRBD2,TRBJ2-1,TRBV20-1,CSARPLAGVFHSYNEQFF,TGCAGTGCTAGACCACTAGCGGGAGTTTTCCACTCCTACAATGAGCAGTTCTTC
few,.,TRBJ1-5,TRBV12-3/TRBV12-4,CASTLGANQPQHF,TGTGCCAGCACCCTTGGGGCCAATCAGCCCCAGCATTTT
.,TRBD1,TRBJ1-2,TRBV24-1,CATRATGGYGYTF,TGTGCCACCAGAGCAACAGGGGGCTATGGCTACACCTTC
many,.,TRBJ2-3,TRBV6-6,CASSYSRDTQYF,TGTGCCAGCAGTTACTCGAGAGATACGCAGTATTTT
.,TRBD2,TRBJ2-7,TRBV7-9,CASSLAGLAGGEQYF,TGTGCCAGCAGCTTAGCCGGACTAGCGGGGGGCGAGCAGTACTTC
.,.,TRBJ1-6,TRBV7-2,CASSLHQGRPLHF,TGTGCCAGCAGCTTACATCAAGGACGGCCCCTCCACTTT
.,.,TRBJ2-7,TRBV20-1,CSASSHRSHGDHEQYF,TGCAGTGCTAGTTCCCACAGGAGTCACGGTGACCACGAGCAGTACTTC
few,.,TRBJ2-1,TRBV6-5,CASSYSVVRGDEQFF,TGTGCCAGCAGTTACTCGGTGGTTAGGGGGGATGAGCAGTTCTTC
.,TRBD2,TRBJ2-3,TRBV15,CATSRDSGGAHTQYF,TGTGCCACCAGCAGGGACAGCGGGGGGGCACATACGCAGTATTTT
.,.,TRBJ2-7,TRBV7-9,CASSLARQTYEQYF,TGTGCCAGCAGCTTAGCTCGGCAGACCTACGAGCAGTACTTC
.,TRBD2,TRBJ2-2,TRBV20-1,CSALLAGISTGELFF,TGCAGTGCTTTACTAGCGGGAATAAGCACCGGGGAGCTGTTTTTT
.,TRBD2,TRBJ2-2,TRBV28,CASSLWSSGGAAGELFF,TGTGCCAGCAGTTTATGGTCCAGCGGGGGGGCCGCCGGGGAGCTGTTTTTT
few,TRBD2,TRBJ2-7,TRBV28,CASSPRREGIPYEQYF,TGTGCCAGCAGTCCCCGCCGGGAGGGTATCCCCTACGAGCAGTACTTC
.,TRBD1,TRBJ2-1,TRBV15,CATRNFRGRGQFF,TGTGCCACCAGGAATTTCAGGGGGCGAGGGCAGTTCTTC
.,TRBD2,TRBJ2-7,TRBV7-9,CASSPLGLADYEQYF,TGTGCCAGCAGCCCCCTCGGACTAGCGGACTACGAGCAGTACTTC
.,.,TRBJ2-5,TRBV12-3/TRBV12-4,CASTTGGANQETQYF,TGTGCCAGCACTACAGGGGGGGCAAACCAAGAGACCCAGTACTTC
.,.,TRBJ2-5,TRBV29-1,CSGTTGGSWGTQYF,TGCAGCGGGACGACAGGAGGGAGCTGGGGGACCCAGTACTTC
few,.,TRBJ2-5,TRBV4-1,CASSQEVFPETQYF,TGCGCCAGCAGCCAAGAGGTCTTCCCGGAGACCCAGTACTTC
.,TRBD1,TRBJ2-1,TRBV6-2/TRBV6-3,CASSPLGQGYNEQFF,TGTGCCAGCAGTCCCCTTGGACAGGGATACAATGAGCAGTTCTTC
.,.,TRBJ2-2,TRBV7-9,CASSWKVASANTGELFF,TGTGCCAGCAGCTGGAAGGTGGCATCCGCGAACACCGGGGAGCTGTTTTTT
.,TRBD2,TRBJ2-2,TRBV27,CASSLGLGAGELFF,TGTGCCAGCAGTCTGGGACTAGGGGCCGGGGAGCTGTTTTTT